Below are 6 T cell receptor beta chains sequenced from a single sample in a study of regulatory T cells in long-lasting Graves disease. Time point given: persistent/refractory GD, antithyroid drugs over 5 years with positive TRAb. RNA isolated from PBMCs was used to make the TCR library. Sequencing libraries for TCR beta were prepared with iRepertoire HTBI primers and Arm-PCR of CDR3 regions. TCRdb used MiXCR to reprocess the multiplex PCR reads, holding one entry per CDR3 protein. This sample carries more than 650,000 distinct CDR3 sequences, around 32% of them seen once, and the ten largest clones take 35% to 55%. Sequenced material: peripheral blood mononuclear cells (PBMCs), taken when the disease was refractory, from a patient treated with antithyroid drugs. Receptors were obtained from a female donor with Graves disease.

This clonotype was seen only a few times. The germline gene is not matched at one end of the junction; a read error may be the cause. The V and J genes are TRBV2 and TRBJ1-4; 7 nucleotides match TRBD1. Germline CDR1 SNHLY, CDR2 FYNNEI. This CDR3 spans 15 amino acids. The CDR3: CTSAAQGQEVEKLFF. CDR3 DNA sequence: TGTACCAGCGCCGCCCAAGGACAGGAAGTTGAAAAACTGTTTTTT.

At least ten counts were recorded for this clonotype. The CDR3 nucleotides are TGCAGTGCAACCGGGACAGGGGGGAGAAATGAAAAACTGTTTTTT. The encoded protein is CSATGTGGRNEKLFF. The chain carries TRBV20-1 and TRBJ1-4, with TRBD1 matching 11 bases. Germline CDR1 reads DFQATT; CDR2 reads SNEGSKA (reference sequence). This CDR3 comprises 15 residues. With V trimmed by 6 bases and J by 5 bases, 8 bases remained unmatched.

This clonotype showed up just a few times. The germline gene is not matched at one end of the junction; a read error may be the cause. The chain has TRBV10-3 and TRBJ2-7; 9 nucleotides agree with TRBD1. CDR1 is ENHRY, CDR2 SYGVKD, per germline. This CDR3 spans 14 amino acids. The CDR3 protein is CAIRGTGRSYEQYF. DNA for the CDR3: TGTGCCATCAGGGGGACAGGGAGGTCCTACGAGCAGTATTTC.

The rearrangement links TRBV4-2 to TRBJ1-5; 9 bases are a match to TRBD1. Germline assignment: CDR1 LGHNA and CDR2 YNFKEQ. V lost 0 bases to trimming and J lost 4 bases; unmatched junction nucleotides: 4. CDR3 length: 16 amino acids. CDR3 residues: CASSQDKGQGNQPQHF. CDR3 bases: TGTGCCAGCAGCCAAGATAAGGGACAGGGAAATCAGCCCCAGCATTTT.

On this clonotype itself: The DNA is left out, because the CDR3 cannot be placed on it with certainty; the CDR3 is given as TCRdb lists it. The chain uses TRBV28 and TRBJ2-2; TRBD1 reflects the table's D call only, with no check against the DNA. Both ends counted, the CDR3 spans 15 residues. Per germline, CDR1 MDHEN and CDR2 SYDVKM. CDR3 residues: CATPPTERTPGSCFF.

The chain uses TRBV27 and TRBJ1-6; the D gene is possibly TRBD1 (5 bases). The CDR3 totals 14 residues. Trimming shortened V by 4 bases and J by 9 bases, and 13 bases separated the two germline ends. CDR1 and CDR2 from the germline V gene are MNHEY and SMNVEV (reference sequence). CDR3 nucleotide sequence: TGTGCCAGCAGTTCCCGGGACTCCCTTTCACCCCTCCACTTT. Protein product: CASSSRDSLSPLHF.